The present T cell receptor (beta chain) was sequenced within a study of blood T cells in healthy people across ages. Comments on this clonotype: Its antigen is unknown.

Study-level points and caveats: The study regarded diversity estimates from one million T cells as underestimates. Per million T cells, the diversity of TCR beta decreased roughly linearly as age advanced.

V was pared by 8 bases and J by 5 bases, with 28 bases between. The germline gives CDR1 MNHEY, CDR2 SMNVEV (reference sequence). This CDR3 region has 18 residues. The second PCR ran about 6 to 11 cycles with a sample-barcoded 5' primer and J-beta primers. TCRdb used MiXCR to reprocess the 5' RACE reads, holding one entry per CDR3 protein. The sample lists about 640,000 distinct CDR3 sequences; roughly three fifths were seen once. The specimen was blood. This rearrangement joins TRBV27 to TRBJ2-1, with D possibly being TRBD1 (7 bases). The sequence came from a man in his sixties in good health. The CDR3: CASGNMDSGGMAHNEQFF. The CDR3 DNA follows: TGTGCCAGCGGAAATATGGACTCAGGGGGGATGGCACACAATGAGCAGTTCTTC.